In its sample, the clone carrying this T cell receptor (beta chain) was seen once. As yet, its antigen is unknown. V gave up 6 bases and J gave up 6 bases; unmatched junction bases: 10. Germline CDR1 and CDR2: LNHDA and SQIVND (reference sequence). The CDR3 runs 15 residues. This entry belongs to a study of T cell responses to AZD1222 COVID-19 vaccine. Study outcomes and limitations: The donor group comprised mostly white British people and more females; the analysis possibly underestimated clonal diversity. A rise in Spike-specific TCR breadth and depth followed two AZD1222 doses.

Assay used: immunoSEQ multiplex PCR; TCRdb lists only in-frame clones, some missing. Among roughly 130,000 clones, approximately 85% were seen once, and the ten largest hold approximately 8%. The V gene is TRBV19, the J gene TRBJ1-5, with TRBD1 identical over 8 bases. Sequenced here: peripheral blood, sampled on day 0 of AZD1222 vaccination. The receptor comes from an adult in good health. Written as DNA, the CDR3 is TGTGCCAGTAGAGAGGACAGGGCGTTTATTCAGCCCCAGCATTTT. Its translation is CASREDRAFIQPQHF.